What follows are 10 T cell receptor beta chains derived from one specimen sequenced in a study of identical twins. TCRdb used MiXCR to reprocess the 5' RACE reads, holding one entry per CDR3 protein. The top ten hold 0.48% of the sample, which has 500,000 to 550,000 distinct CDR3 sequences, more than 20% seen once. These records were also assigned to another study, of yellow fever vaccine responses in identical twins.

Sequenced input: CD4+ T cells sorted from blood. Every receptor here comes from a woman aged 18-35 years in good health.

This clonotype was recorded a few times. The V call is TRBV20-1, the J call TRBJ2-1; TRBD1 aligns across 8 bases. The trim removed 5 bases at V and 14 bases at J, leaving 8 bases unmatched. The germline V gene encodes CDR1 DFQATT and CDR2 SNEGSKA (reference sequence). The CDR3 totals 11 residues. The CDR3 sequence is CSAPVPGGKFF. CDR3 in DNA: TGCAGTGCTCCCGTTCCAGGGGGCAAGTTCTTC.

The chain carries TRBV7-4 and TRBJ2-1, with 7 bases identical to TRBD2. The V gene end was trimmed by 4 bases and the J gene end by 7 bases; junction bases not matched to a gene: 10. The CDR3 runs to 15 residues. Germline CDR1 reads SGHVT; CDR2 reads SQSDAQ. In DNA, the CDR3 is TGTGCCAGCAGCTGGGGCGGGAGCTTTTGGAATGAGCAGTTCTTC. Encoded protein: CASSWGGSFWNEQFF.

The table lists this clonotype with many counts. The rearrangement links TRBV5-1 to TRBJ2-4; D is perhaps TRBD1 or TRBD2 (6 bases each). CDR3 size: 15 residues. Germline V lookup: CDR1 SGHRS, CDR2 YFSETQ. Deletions cut 4 bases from V and 1 base from J, with 12 bases between. CDR3 sequence: CASSPLGGAKNIQYF. The CDR3 nucleotides are TGCGCCAGCAGCCCCCTCGGGGGCGCCAAAAACATTCAGTACTTC.

This clonotype was detected ten times or more. The chain has TRBV7-2 and TRBJ1-4; D may be TRBD1 (5 bases). The ends were cut back, 7 bases at V and 5 bases at J, with 17 bases in the middle. This CDR3 comprises 15 residues. Per the germline V gene, CDR1 is SGHTA and CDR2 is FQGNSA. The CDR3 region is CASTPRVGLNEKLFF. As DNA, the CDR3 is TGTGCCAGCACCCCCCGGGTGGGGCTGAATGAAAAACTGTTTTTT.

On this clonotype: The junction and the germline gene differ at one end; a read error may be behind it. This chain links TRBV12-3 or TRBV12-4 with TRBJ1-1, with TRBD1 matching over 8 bases. CDR3 length: 16 amino acids. CDR3 coding DNA: TGTACCAGCAGTTCAGGGGGCGCGGGGACGAACACTGAAGCTTTCTTT. Amino acid sequence: CTSSSGGAGTNTEAFF.

The rearrangement uses TRBV28 and TRBJ1-6; tentatively, D is TRBD1 (6 bases). This CDR3 is built from 15 residues. Trimming removed 6 bases from V and 7 bases from J, with 16 bases in between. CDR1 and CDR2 from the germline V gene are MDHEN and SYDVKM. The CDR3 loop reads CASSFIQGLNSPLHF. The CDR3 coding sequence is TGTGCCAGCAGCTTTATACAGGGATTAAATTCACCCCTCCACTTT.

This clonotype was seen a few times. The V and J genes are TRBV20-1 and TRBJ2-1; possible D gene TRBD1, 6 bases. The CDR3 extends over 12 amino acids. V lost 3 bases to trimming and J lost 7 bases, with 10 bases between them. The germline V gene encodes CDR1 DFQATT and CDR2 SNEGSKA (reference sequence). The DNA of the CDR3 is TGCAGTGCTAGCTTCGGGACAAATGAGCAGTTCTTC. Translated: CSASFGTNEQFF.

CDR3 coding DNA: TGTGCCACCGAACAGGGGCCCGGGGAGCTGTTTTTT. Protein product: CATEQGPGELFF. This sequence joins TRBV10-3 and TRBJ2-2, with TRBD1 matching 7 bases. CDR1 ENHRY and CDR2 SYGVKD come from the germline V gene. V lost 10 bases to trimming and J lost 6 bases; unmatched junction nucleotides: 5. This CDR3 comprises 12 residues.

This clonotype has more than one count but fewer than ten. The chain couples TRBV27 to TRBJ2-5; 8 bases align to TRBD2. Unmatched junction bases numbered 14, after V lost 6 bases and J lost 5 bases. The CDR3 runs 16 residues. Per germline, CDR1 MNHEY and CDR2 SMNVEV (reference sequence). CDR3 residues: CASRRTSGTMWETQYF. DNA for the CDR3: TGTGCCAGCAGAAGAACTAGCGGAACCATGTGGGAGACCCAGTACTTC.

The chain links TRBV10-3 to TRBJ1-6; D is uncertain. The germline gives CDR1 ENHRY, CDR2 SYGVKD. This CDR3 contains 12 residues. Between the trimmed V and J ends, which lost 4 bases and 10 bases, there was a span of 8 bases. The DNA for the CDR3 is TGTGCCATCAGTGGAGCCGGATCACCCCTCCACTTT. This encodes CAISGAGSPLHF.